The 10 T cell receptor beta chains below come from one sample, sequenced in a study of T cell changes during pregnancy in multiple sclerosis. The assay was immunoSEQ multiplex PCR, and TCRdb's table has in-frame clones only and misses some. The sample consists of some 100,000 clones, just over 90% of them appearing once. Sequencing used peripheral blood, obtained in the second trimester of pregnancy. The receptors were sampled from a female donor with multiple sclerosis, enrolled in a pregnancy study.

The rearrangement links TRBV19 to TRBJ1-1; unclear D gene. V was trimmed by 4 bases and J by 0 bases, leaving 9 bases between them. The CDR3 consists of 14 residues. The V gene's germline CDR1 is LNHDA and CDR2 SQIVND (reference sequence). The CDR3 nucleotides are TGTGCCAGTAGTACGACTTTATTGAACACTGAAGCTTTCTTT. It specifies CASSTTLLNTEAFF. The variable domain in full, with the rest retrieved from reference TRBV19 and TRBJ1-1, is DGGITQSPKYLFRKEGQNVTLSCEQNLNHDAMYWYRQDPGQGLRLIYYSQIVNDFQKGDIAEGYSVSREKKESFPLTVTSAQKNPTAFYLCASSTTLLNTEAFFGQGTRLTVV.

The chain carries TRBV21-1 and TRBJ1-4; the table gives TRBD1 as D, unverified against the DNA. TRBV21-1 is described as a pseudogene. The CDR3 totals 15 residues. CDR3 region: CASSKFRQYNEKLFF. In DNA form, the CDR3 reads TGTGCCAGCAGCAAATTCCGACAATATAATGAAAAACTGTTTTTT.

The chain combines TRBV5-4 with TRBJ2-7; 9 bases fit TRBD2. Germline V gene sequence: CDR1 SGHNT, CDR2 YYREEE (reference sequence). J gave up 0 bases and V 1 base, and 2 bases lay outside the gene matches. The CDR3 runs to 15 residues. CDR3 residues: CASSLKREASYEQYF. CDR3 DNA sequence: TGTGCCAGCAGCTTGAAGCGGGAGGCCTCCTACGAGCAGTACTTC.

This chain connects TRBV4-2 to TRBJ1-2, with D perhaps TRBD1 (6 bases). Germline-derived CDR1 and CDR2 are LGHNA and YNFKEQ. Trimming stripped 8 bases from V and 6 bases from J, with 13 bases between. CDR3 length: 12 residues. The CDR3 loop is CASRYRDNGYTF. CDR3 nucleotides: TGTGCCAGCCGATACAGGGACAATGGCTACACCTTC.

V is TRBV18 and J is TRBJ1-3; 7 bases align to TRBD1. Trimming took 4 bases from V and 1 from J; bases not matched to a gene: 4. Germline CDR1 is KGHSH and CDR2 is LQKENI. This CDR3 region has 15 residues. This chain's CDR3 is CASSRQGGSGNTIYF. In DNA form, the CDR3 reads TGTGCCAGCTCACGACAGGGCGGTTCTGGAAACACCATATATTTT.

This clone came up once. The CDR3 here is CASSLAFSTGHNQPQHF. The CDR3 DNA sequence: TGTGCCAGCAGCTTAGCATTTTCGACAGGGCATAATCAGCCCCAGCATTTT. The rearrangement links TRBV7-8 to TRBJ1-5; 7 bases are shared with TRBD1. This CDR3 spans 17 amino acids. Germline-derived CDR1 and CDR2 are SGHVS and FQNEAQ. V shed 0 bases and J 4 bases; nucleotides not matched to a gene: 9.

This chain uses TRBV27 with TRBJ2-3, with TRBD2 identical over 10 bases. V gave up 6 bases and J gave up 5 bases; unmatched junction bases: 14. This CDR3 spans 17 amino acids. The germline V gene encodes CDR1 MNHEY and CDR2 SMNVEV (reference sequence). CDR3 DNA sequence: TGTGCCAGCAGAAAACTCCTAGCGGGGGCATCGGTAGATACGCAGTATTTT. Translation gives CASRKLLAGASVDTQYF.

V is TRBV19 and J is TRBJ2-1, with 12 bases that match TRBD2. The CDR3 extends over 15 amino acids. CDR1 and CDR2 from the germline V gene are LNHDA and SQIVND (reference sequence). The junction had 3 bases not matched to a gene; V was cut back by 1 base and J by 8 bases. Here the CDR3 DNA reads TGTGCCAGTAGTATAGGACTAGCGGGAGTCTATGAGCAGTTCTTC. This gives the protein CASSIGLAGVYEQFF.

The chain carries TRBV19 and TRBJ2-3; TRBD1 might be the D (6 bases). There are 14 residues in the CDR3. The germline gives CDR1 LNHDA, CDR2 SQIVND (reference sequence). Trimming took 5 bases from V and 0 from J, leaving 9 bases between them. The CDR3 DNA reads TGTGCCAGTAGTCCCCAGGGGAGCACAGATACGCAGTATTTT. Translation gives CASSPQGSTDTQYF.

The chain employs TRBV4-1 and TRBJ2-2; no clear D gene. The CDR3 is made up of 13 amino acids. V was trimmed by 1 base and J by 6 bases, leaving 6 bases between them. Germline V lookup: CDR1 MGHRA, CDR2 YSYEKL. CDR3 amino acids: CASSQALPGELFF. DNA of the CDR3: TGCGCCAGCAGCCAAGCCCTCCCCGGGGAGCTGTTTTTT.